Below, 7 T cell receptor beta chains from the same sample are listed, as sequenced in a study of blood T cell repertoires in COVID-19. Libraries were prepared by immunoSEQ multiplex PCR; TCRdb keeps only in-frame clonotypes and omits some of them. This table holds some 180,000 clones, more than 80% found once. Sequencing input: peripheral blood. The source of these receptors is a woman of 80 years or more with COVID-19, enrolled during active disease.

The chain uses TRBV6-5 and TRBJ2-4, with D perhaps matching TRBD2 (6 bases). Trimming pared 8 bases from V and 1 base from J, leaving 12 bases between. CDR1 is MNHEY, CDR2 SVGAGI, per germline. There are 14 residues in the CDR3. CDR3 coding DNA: TGTGCCAGCTCGGAGGGGCTCGCCAAAAACATTCAGTACTTC. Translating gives CASSEGLAKNIQYF.

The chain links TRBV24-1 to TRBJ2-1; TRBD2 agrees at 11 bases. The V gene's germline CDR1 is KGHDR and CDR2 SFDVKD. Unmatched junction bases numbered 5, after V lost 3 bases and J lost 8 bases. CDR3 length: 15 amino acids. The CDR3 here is CATSDRGLAAYEQFF. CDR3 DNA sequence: TGTGCCACCAGTGATCGGGGACTAGCGGCTTATGAGCAGTTCTTC.

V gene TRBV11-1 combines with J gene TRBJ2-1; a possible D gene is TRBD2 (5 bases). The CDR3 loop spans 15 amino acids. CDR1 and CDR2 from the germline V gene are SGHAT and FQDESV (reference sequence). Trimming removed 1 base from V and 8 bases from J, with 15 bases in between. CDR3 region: CASSLVGWEPHEQFF. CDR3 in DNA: TGTGCCAGCAGCTTAGTAGGCTGGGAGCCTCATGAGCAGTTCTTC.

CDR3 region: CASSMGLSTDTQYF. As DNA, the CDR3 is TGTGCCAGCAGCATGGGACTTAGCACAGATACGCAGTATTTT. The V and J genes are TRBV9 and TRBJ2-3; D might be TRBD2 (6 bases). The germline V and J ends were trimmed by 4 bases and 0 bases, with 9 bases remaining between them. The CDR3 totals 14 residues. The germline V gene has CDR1 SGDLS and CDR2 YYNGEE.

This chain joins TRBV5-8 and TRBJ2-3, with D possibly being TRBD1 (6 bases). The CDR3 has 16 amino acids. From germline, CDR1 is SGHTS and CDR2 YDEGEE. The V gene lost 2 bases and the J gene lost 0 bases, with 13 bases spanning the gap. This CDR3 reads CASSLFTTGSTDTQYF. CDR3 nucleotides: TGTGCCAGCAGCTTATTTACGACAGGAAGCACAGATACGCAGTATTTT.

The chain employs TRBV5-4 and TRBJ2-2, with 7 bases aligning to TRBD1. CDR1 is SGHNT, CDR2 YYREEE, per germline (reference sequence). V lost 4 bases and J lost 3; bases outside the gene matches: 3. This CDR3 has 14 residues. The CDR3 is CASSRQGYTGELFF. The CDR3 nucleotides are TGTGCCAGCAGCCGACAGGGCTACACCGGGGAGCTGTTTTTT.

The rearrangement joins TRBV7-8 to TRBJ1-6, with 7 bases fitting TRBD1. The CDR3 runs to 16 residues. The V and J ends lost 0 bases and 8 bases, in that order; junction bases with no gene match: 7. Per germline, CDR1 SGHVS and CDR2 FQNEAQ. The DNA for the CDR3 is TGTGCCAGCAGCTTAGCCCCAGGGGGGTCTTATTCACCCCTCCACTTT. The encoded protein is CASSLAPGGSYSPLHF.